Presented here are 25 T cell receptor beta chains from one specimen sequenced in a study of shared clonotypes between healthy human individuals. Clones were read by immunoSEQ multiplex PCR, and TCRdb kept only the in-frame ones, dropping some. Here the sample spans about 1 million clones, approximately 70% being singletons. The material sequenced was memory CD4+ T cells sorted from blood. Subset of the sample: CD45RA-negative fraction. All receptors derive from a young man in good health.

The chain employs TRBV2 and TRBJ1-1; TRBD1 matches at 7 bases. CDR3 length: 16 amino acids. Trimming took 4 bases from V and 3 from J; bases not matched to a gene: 11. Germline CDR1 is SNHLY and CDR2 is FYNNEI. The CDR3 sequence is CASSVEGGAVDTEAFF. In DNA, the CDR3 is TGTGCCAGCAGTGTAGAAGGGGGCGCGGTGGACACTGAAGCTTTCTTT.

The chain couples TRBV30 to TRBJ2-3, with D unresolved. The CDR3 is 12 amino acids. Trimming shortened V by 5 bases and J by 3 bases, and 9 bases separated the two germline ends. Germline V gene data show CDR1 as GTSNPN and CDR2 as SVGIG (reference sequence). CDR3 loop: CAWETVTDTQYF. The CDR3 DNA follows: TGTGCCTGGGAGACCGTAACAGATACGCAGTATTTT. The variable domain in full, completed from reference TRBV30 and TRBJ2-3, reads SQTIHQWPATLVQPVGSPLSLECTVEGTSNPNLYWYRQAAGRGLQLLFYSVGIGQISSEVPQNLSASRPQDRQFILSSKKLLLSDSGFYLCAWETVTDTQYFGPGTRLTVL.

V is TRBV7-2 and J is TRBJ1-3; no definite D call. The assigned J gene may be wrong: the sequence end matches TRBJ2-2 better. The CDR3 sequence is 14 residues long. CDR1 and CDR2 (germline): SGHTA, FQGNSA. The CDR3 loop reads CASSARFNTGELFF. In DNA form, the CDR3 reads TGTGCCAGCAGCGCGAGGTTTAACACCGGGGAGCTGTTTTTT.

The chain carries TRBV7-2 and TRBJ2-5, with D maybe TRBD2 (5 bases). Germline values: CDR1 SGHTA, CDR2 FQGNSA. The CDR3 runs 13 residues. Trimming pared 6 bases from V and 5 bases from J, leaving 13 bases between. CDR3 region: CASSQGQRETQYF. The CDR3, as DNA: TGTGCCAGCAGTCAAGGGCAGCGGGAGACCCAGTACTTC.

The rearrangement links TRBV6-1 to TRBJ2-1; maybe TRBD2 (7 bases). V was trimmed by 4 bases and J by 4 bases, leaving 14 bases between them. This CDR3 contains 15 residues. From germline, CDR1 is MNHNS and CDR2 SASEGT. CDR3 sequence: CASSGGSGTYNEQFF. Written as DNA, the CDR3 is TGTGCCAGCAGTGGGGGGAGCGGGACATACAATGAGCAGTTCTTC.

The chain combines TRBV9 with TRBJ2-5; 11 bases are shared with TRBD2. Germline loops: CDR1 SGDLS, CDR2 YYNGEE. The CDR3 is made up of 14 amino acids. V was pared by 3 bases and J by 4 bases, with 2 bases of the junction left unmatched. This CDR3 is CASSATSGRETQYF. The CDR3 DNA follows: TGTGCCAGCAGCGCCACTAGCGGGAGAGAGACCCAGTACTTC.

This sequence joins TRBV30 and TRBJ2-7; 8 nucleotides align to TRBD1. Germline CDR1 is GTSNPN and CDR2 is SVGIG (reference sequence). V was pared by 3 bases and J by 7 bases, with 8 bases of the junction left unmatched. This CDR3 is built from 13 residues. CDR3 residues: CAWRVQGAWEQYF. For the CDR3, the DNA is TGTGCCTGGAGGGTCCAGGGGGCTTGGGAGCAGTACTTC.

This sequence joins TRBV7-2 and TRBJ2-7; unclear D gene. The CDR3 runs 15 residues. Germline CDR1 is SGHTA and CDR2 is FQGNSA. The ends were cut back, 2 bases at V and 2 bases at J, with 13 bases in the middle. This CDR3 reads CASSLPERATYEQYF. Written as DNA, the CDR3 is TGTGCCAGCAGCTTACCAGAGCGAGCGACCTACGAGCAGTACTTC.

J is TRBJ2-1 and V is TRBV6-5; 8 bases match TRBD2. The CDR3 runs 15 residues. With V trimmed by 5 bases and J by 7 bases, 10 bases remained unmatched. Germline V lookup: CDR1 MNHEY, CDR2 SVGAGI. The CDR3 DNA reads as TGTGCCAGCAGTGCCCGGGGGGGAGCCGGTAATGAGCAGTTCTTC. Protein product: CASSARGGAGNEQFF.

The J gene is TRBJ2-5, the V gene TRBV28; TRBD1 matches 7 bases. The CDR3 runs 12 residues. V gave up 8 bases and J gave up 3 bases; unmatched junction bases: 3. Germline V gene data show CDR1 as MDHEN and CDR2 as SYDVKM. The CDR3 sequence is CASQTGKETQYF. As DNA, the CDR3 is TGTGCCAGCCAGACAGGGAAAGAGACCCAGTACTTC.

The chain recombines TRBV15 with TRBJ1-6; possible D gene TRBD1, 6 bases. CDR3 length equals 14 residues. Germline V gives CDR1 LNHNV, CDR2 YYDKDF (reference sequence). Trimming removed 8 bases at V and 7 bases at J, with 15 bases between. The chain's CDR3 is CATHQGNVNSPLHF. CDR3 sequence (DNA): TGTGCCACCCACCAGGGGAACGTGAATTCACCCCTCCACTTT.

This chain joins TRBV19 and TRBJ1-2; no reliable D call. The CDR3 spans 15 residues. The V gene's germline CDR1 is LNHDA and CDR2 SQIVND (reference sequence). V was pared by 3 bases and J by 5 bases, with 16 bases between. The DNA of the CDR3 is TGTGCCAGTAGTATGGCAGGCCGAACACCTTATGGCTACACCTTC. It translates to CASSMAGRTPYGYTF.

The V and J genes are TRBV9 and TRBJ2-2, with 9 nucleotides matching TRBD1. The CDR3 extends over 15 amino acids. Trimming at V came to 3 bases and at J to 6 bases, leaving 6 bases not matched to a gene. Germline lookup yields CDR1 SGDLS and CDR2 YYNGEE. The CDR3: CASSAGQGISGELFF. The CDR3 DNA follows: TGTGCCAGCAGCGCGGGACAGGGAATTTCCGGGGAGCTGTTTTTT.

This clone appeared once. The genes are TRBV4-2 and TRBJ1-2; 7 bases fit TRBD1. Germline CDR1 LGHNA, CDR2 YNFKEQ. V was clipped by 4 bases and J by 5 bases; unmatched bases: 7. This CDR3 is 14 amino acids long. CDR3 sequence reads: CASSRAQGEYGYTF. Written as DNA, the CDR3 is TGTGCCAGCAGCCGTGCTCAGGGGGAGTATGGCTACACCTTC.

The chain recombines TRBV18 with TRBJ2-5; the D call may be TRBD1 or TRBD2 (5 bases each). Germline CDR1 KGHSH, CDR2 LQKENI. V lost 3 bases and J 5 bases, leaving 16 bases between the germline ends. The length of the CDR3 is 15 residues. CDR3 in amino acids: CASSPGERGTETQYF. CDR3 in DNA: TGTGCCAGCTCACCGGGGGAGAGAGGAACGGAGACCCAGTACTTC.

This clone was observed a few times. The rearrangement links TRBV30 to TRBJ1-1; TRBD1 is a possible D gene (6 bases). The germline V and J ends were trimmed by 4 bases and 6 bases, with 18 bases remaining between them. The CDR3 is made up of 14 amino acids. Germline assignment: CDR1 GTSNPN and CDR2 SVGIG (reference sequence). The CDR3 bases are TGTGCCTGGACACGGGGGCAGGGGCAGGCTGAAGCTTTCTTT. This sequence encodes CAWTRGQGQAEAFF.

This sequence joins TRBV2 and TRBJ1-4, with 9 bases identical to TRBD1. CDR3 length equals 16 residues. CDR1 SNHLY and CDR2 FYNNEI come from the germline V gene. The ends lost 6 bases at V and 7 bases at J; junction bases unmatched: 12. DNA of the CDR3: TGTGCCAGCAGAAAAAGCTCCGGGACAGGGAGTGAAAAACTGTTTTTT. Protein: CASRKSSGTGSEKLFF.

This clone appeared a few times. The chain is built from TRBV6-5 and TRBJ2-5; D is possibly TRBD1 or TRBD2 (5 bases each). This CDR3 is 12 amino acids long. The ends were cut back, 6 bases at V and 5 bases at J, with 10 bases in the middle. The V gene's germline CDR1 is MNHEY and CDR2 SVGAGI. The CDR3 loop is CASRDGGETQYF. CDR3 DNA: TGTGCCAGCAGAGATGGGGGTGAGACCCAGTACTTC.

V usage is TRBV19 and J usage is TRBJ2-5, with D maybe TRBD1 (6 bases). The germline V gene encodes CDR1 LNHDA and CDR2 SQIVND (reference sequence). The CDR3 contains 16 residues. Deletions cut 3 bases from V and 5 bases from J, with 19 bases between. The chain's CDR3 is CASSMRISGVEETQYF. The CDR3 DNA sequence: TGTGCCAGTAGTATGCGAATTTCAGGGGTTGAGGAGACCCAGTACTTC. The full variable domain, its missing parts supplied by reference TRBV19 and TRBJ2-5, is DGGITQSPKYLFRKEGQNVTLSCEQNLNHDAMYWYRQDPGQGLRLIYYSQIVNDFQKGDIAEGYSVSREKKESFPLTVTSAQKNPTAFYLCASSMRISGVEETQYFGPGTRLLVL.

J is TRBJ2-6 and V is TRBV7-9; tentatively, D is TRBD1 (5 bases). The CDR3 runs 16 residues. V was clipped by 2 bases and J by 2 bases, with 10 bases between them. Looked up from germline, CDR1 is SEHNR and CDR2 is FQNEAQ (reference sequence). CDR3 amino acids: CASSLSRVTGANVLTF. CDR3 coding DNA: TGTGCCAGCAGCTTAAGCAGGGTAACTGGGGCCAACGTCCTGACTTTC.

The chain links TRBV6-1 to TRBJ1-1, with D uncertain. The CDR3 runs 14 residues. From germline, CDR1 is MNHNS and CDR2 SASEGT. Trimming left V 6 bases short and J 3 bases short, with 14 bases between. The CDR3 loop reads CASRAVDRDTEAFF. As DNA, the CDR3 is TGTGCCAGCAGAGCGGTAGACCGGGACACTGAAGCTTTCTTT.

V gene TRBV5-4 combines with J gene TRBJ1-4, with a possible D match to TRBD1 (5 bases). This CDR3 comprises 13 residues. V was clipped by 3 bases and J by 7 bases, with 10 bases between them. Germline CDR1 and CDR2: SGHNT and YYREEE (reference sequence). The CDR3 bases are TGTGCCAGCAGCTGGACGGGGGGTGAAAAACTGTTTTTT. This gives the protein CASSWTGGEKLFF.

The gene calls are TRBV5-1 and TRBJ1-2; D is uncertain. With 3 bases removed from V and 4 bases from J, the gap between germline ends came to 13 bases. This CDR3 comprises 14 residues. The germline V gene encodes CDR1 SGHRS and CDR2 YFSETQ. The CDR3 DNA follows: TGCGCCAGCAGCTCTTCTCTAGACGGCTATGGCTACACCTTC. It translates to CASSSSLDGYGYTF.

Points on this clone: At one boundary the junction diverges from the germline segment, which might be a read error. Distinct nucleotide sequences in the sample also encode this CDR3. The genes are TRBV30 and TRBJ1-4; D is possibly TRBD1 (5 bases). Germline V lookup: CDR1 GTSNPN, CDR2 SVGIG (reference sequence). The CDR3 is made up of 13 amino acids. The chain's CDR3 is CAWSGGDARKLFF. CDR3 coding DNA: TGCGCCTGGAGTGGGGGGGATGCCCGAAAACTGTTTTTT.

CDR3 protein: CASSLLAGGHNEQFF. The CDR3 DNA reads TGTGCCAGCAGCTTGCTAGCGGGGGGCCACAATGAGCAGTTCTTC. V gene TRBV5-6 combines with J gene TRBJ2-1; 11 bases align to TRBD2. The V gene end was trimmed by 1 base and the J gene end by 5 bases; junction bases not matched to a gene: 2. Looked up from germline, CDR1 is SGHDT and CDR2 is YYEEEE. The CDR3 is made up of 15 amino acids.